Listed below are T cell receptor beta chains from one sample, sequenced in a study of technical replicates of blood from a few donors. Using immunoSEQ multiplex PCR, the repertoire was profiled, and TCRdb retains in-frame clones only, with some absent. This sample has around 92,000 clones, with around 95% found just once. The sequenced sample was T cells isolated from PBMCs. These receptors were collected from a human donor in good health. CDR3s include the opening cysteine and the closing phenylalanine or tryptophan. Size tells how often a clone was seen (once, few, many) or the class of an expanded clone, and some rows leave it out.

size | J | V | CDR3
- | TRBJ1-5 | TRBV15 | CATSSTGRGLADMSNQPQHF
- | TRBJ1-1 | TRBV29-1 | CSVLSLQGATEAFF
- | TRBJ1-4 | TRBV7-6 | CASSLLGWMKNRGNEKLFF
- | TRBJ2-5 | TRBV12-5 | CASGLGASGGKETQYF
- | TRBJ2-3 | TRBV11-2 | CASSLGAGDTQYF
- | TRBJ1-1 | TRBV7-3 | CASSPTGPYMNTEAFF
- | TRBJ2-1 | TRBV7-2 | CASSLAGSGRLPNEQFF
- | TRBJ1-4 | TRBV6-5 | CASSDGTNEKLFF
few | TRBJ1-6 | TRBV5-8 | CATRDRGRSPLHF
- | TRBJ2-7 | TRBV5-4 | CASSLGYGRALYEQYF
- | TRBJ2-1 | TRBV11-2 | CASSSDIGTRPYNEQFF
once | TRBJ1-2 | TRBV9 | CASSVERGREDGYTF
- | TRBJ1-2 | TRBV15 | CATSRESSGGRNYGYTF
- | TRBJ2-7 | TRBV11-2 | CASSLTNSQGEQYF
- | TRBJ2-1 | TRBV6-6 | CASSYSNSNEQFF
few | TRBJ1-1 | TRBV30 | CAWSEIPGQGATEAFF
- | TRBJ2-5 | TRBV7-3 | CASSTSGIQETQYF
- | TRBJ2-1 | TRBV28 | CASSATGLGVSNEQFF
- | TRBJ2-1 | TRBV7-3 | CASSSQGNEQFF